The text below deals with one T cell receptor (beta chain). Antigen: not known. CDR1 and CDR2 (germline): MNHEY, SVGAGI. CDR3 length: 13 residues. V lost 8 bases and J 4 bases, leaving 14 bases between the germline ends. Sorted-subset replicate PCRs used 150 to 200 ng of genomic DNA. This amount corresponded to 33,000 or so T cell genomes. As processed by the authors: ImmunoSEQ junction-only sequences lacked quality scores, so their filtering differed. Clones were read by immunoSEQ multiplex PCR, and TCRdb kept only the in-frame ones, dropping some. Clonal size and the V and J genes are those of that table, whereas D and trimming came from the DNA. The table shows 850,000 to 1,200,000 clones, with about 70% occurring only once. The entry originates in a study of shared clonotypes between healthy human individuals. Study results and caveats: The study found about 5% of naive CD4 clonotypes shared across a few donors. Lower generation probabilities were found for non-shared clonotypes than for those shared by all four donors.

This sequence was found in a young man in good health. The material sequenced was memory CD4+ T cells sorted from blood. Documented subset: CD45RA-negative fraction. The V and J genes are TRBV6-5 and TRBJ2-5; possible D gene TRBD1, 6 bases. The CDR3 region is CASRLGGIETQYF. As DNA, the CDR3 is TGTGCCAGCCGATTAGGGGGTATAGAGACCCAGTACTTC.